This T cell receptor beta chain is from a study of blood T cell repertoires in COVID-19. The table came from immunoSEQ multiplex PCR; TCRdb's copy has only in-frame clones and leaves some out. The sample carries 250,000 or so clones, about 85% recorded once. CDR1 is MNHNS, CDR2 SASEGT, per germline. This CDR3 region has 12 residues. Trimming removed 2 bases from V and 12 bases from J, with 13 bases in between. In this sample, this clone turned up a few times. The V and J genes are TRBV6-1 and TRBJ1-1; no clear D gene. This receptor was obtained from a young man who had recovered from COVID-19. Material: PBMCs or T cells enriched from blood (not recorded which). The CDR3 nucleotides read TGTGCCAGCAGTGAACGGGGTATTCGGTCTTTCTTT. As protein: CASSERGIRSFF.